The 9 T cell receptor beta chains below all came from one sample that was sequenced in a study of read filtering for tumor transcriptome and immune sequencing. This library used 300 to 450 ng RNA and molecular barcoded adaptors spanning alpha/delta and beta/gamma chains. MiXCR, applied by TCRdb to the reads, yields one record per CDR3 protein. The data show about 5,800 distinct CDR3 sequences, less than 25% seen once. Sequenced sample: a population of CD138-negative cells sorted from bone marrow. The receptors stem from a donor at least 40 years old with multiple myeloma.

Concerning this clonotype: The junction does not match germline at one end; this may be a read error. The V gene is TRBV2, the J gene TRBJ1-1; no definite D call. CDR1 is SNHLY and CDR2 is FYNNEI in the germline V gene. The CDR3 covers 11 residues. Written as DNA, the CDR3 is TGTGCCAGTTTCGGGGTCACTGAAGCTTCCTTT. Translated, it gives CASFGVTEASF.

This clonotype was seen repeatedly, ten times or more. J is TRBJ2-5 and V is TRBV29-1; maybe TRBD2 (6 bases). With 3 bases removed from V and 0 bases from J, the gap between germline ends came to 14 bases. This CDR3 region has 15 residues. Germline V gives CDR1 SQVTM, CDR2 ANQGSEA. Written as DNA, the CDR3 is TGCAGCGTTGAGGGGGAGGAAGAGTACCAAGAGACCCAGTACTTC. This encodes CSVEGEEEYQETQYF.

In its sample, this clonotype was seen many times. The chain recombines TRBV4-2 with TRBJ2-7; 9 bases are shared with TRBD1. Germline trimming cut 2 bases from V and 2 bases from J; bases unmatched to any gene: 10. The CDR3 is made up of 17 amino acids. Germline V CDR1 and CDR2: LGHNA, YNFKEQ. The CDR3 coding sequence is TGTGCCAGCAGCCAACTCTACAGTCGACAGGGGGCCTACGAGCAGTACTTC. This gives the protein CASSQLYSRQGAYEQYF.

In this sample, this clonotype turned up many times. The chain joins TRBV7-6 to TRBJ1-5; TRBD1 agrees at 9 bases. J was trimmed by 1 base and V by 3 bases; bases with no gene match: 1. This CDR3 has 15 residues. Germline V lookup: CDR1 SGHVS, CDR2 FNYEAQ. CDR3 in DNA: TGTGCCAGCAGCTTGACAGGGGGGAGCAATCAGCCCCAGCATTTT. Encoded protein: CASSLTGGSNQPQHF.

Many counts were recorded for this clonotype. The chain couples TRBV2 to TRBJ1-3; D gene unclear. The CDR3 is 15 amino acids. V was pared by 7 bases and J by 4 bases, with 17 bases between. Per the germline V gene, CDR1 is SNHLY and CDR2 is FYNNEI. CDR3 nucleotide sequence: TGTGCCAGCAAATCAGAGCGGGGAGACGGAAACACCATATATTTT. This translates into CASKSERGDGNTIYF.

This clonotype is medium-sized (0.01 to 0.1%) in the sample. The CDR3 DNA sequence: TGTGCCAGCAGCGGGGCTCGACAGGGAGCCCTAGCGGGCCTCTCCTACAATGAGCAGTTCTTC. Encoded protein: CASSGARQGALAGLSYNEQFF. The chain employs TRBV7-6 and TRBJ2-1; tentative D call: TRBD2 (8 bases). The CDR3 covers 21 residues. V was cut by 5 bases and J by 0 bases, with 29 bases left in between. Germline-derived CDR1 and CDR2 are SGHVS and FNYEAQ.

This clonotype was seen at least ten times. V is TRBV20-1 and J is TRBJ2-3; the D gene is possibly TRBD1 (5 bases). The V and J ends lost 7 bases and 6 bases respectively, with 14 bases between them. CDR1 and CDR2 from the germline V gene are DFQATT and SNEGSKA (reference sequence). This CDR3 comprises 12 residues. CDR3 region: CSVQGNGDTQYF. The CDR3 coding sequence is TGCAGTGTCCAGGGAAATGGGGATACGCAGTATTTT.

This clonotype was seen ten or more times. The J gene is TRBJ2-6, the V gene TRBV30; the match to TRBD1 covers 9 bases. Germline CDR1 GTSNPN, CDR2 SVGIG (reference sequence). The CDR3 loop spans 15 amino acids. The V segment lost 6 bases and the J segment 0 bases; nucleotides outside the gene matches: 3. The CDR3 DNA follows: TGTGCCTGTAGACAGGGGGGCTCTGGGGCCAACGTCCTGACTTTC. Protein product: CACRQGGSGANVLTF. Together with reference TRBV30 and TRBJ2-6, the CDR3 gives the full variable domain: SQTIHQWPATLVQPVGSPLSLECTVEGTSNPNLYWYRQAAGRGLQLLFYSVGIGQISSEVPQNLSASRPQDRQFILSSKKLLLSDSGFYLCACRQGGSGANVLTFGAGSRLTVL.

The sample holds many counts of this clonotype. The chain couples TRBV20-1 to TRBJ1-5; 7 bases match TRBD1. V trimming: 6 bases; J trimming: 0 bases; junction bases outside the gene matches: 14. The CDR3 sequence is 17 residues long. Germline V gene data show CDR1 as DFQATT and CDR2 as SNEGSKA (reference sequence). The CDR3 loop is CSAKVLQGTYSNQPQHF. As DNA, the CDR3 is TGCAGTGCCAAAGTACTACAGGGGACTTATAGCAATCAGCCCCAGCATTTT.